The 17 T cell receptor beta chains reported below all come from one sample, sequenced in a study of T cell responses to AZD1222 COVID-19 vaccine. The data were produced by immunoSEQ multiplex PCR, yet TCRdb's version contains in-frame clones alone and is incomplete. The sample yields about 150,000 clones, approximately 91% seen once. The sequencing used peripheral blood, collected 28 days after the second AZD1222 dose. The receptors come from an adult who received the AZD1222 COVID-19 vaccine.

The J gene is TRBJ2-1, the V gene TRBV7-9; D uncertain. The CDR3 has 11 residues. The V gene's germline CDR1 is SEHNR and CDR2 FQNEAQ (reference sequence). The V and J ends lost 5 bases and 8 bases respectively, with 7 bases between them. The CDR3 nucleotides read TGTGCCAGCAGCCCAGAGTATGAGCAGTTCTTC. It translates to CASSPEYEQFF.

This clone was seen more than once but under ten times. This rearrangement joins TRBV11-2 to TRBJ1-1; the match to TRBD1 covers 7 bases. CDR3 length: 12 residues. V was clipped by 5 bases and J by 5 bases; unmatched bases: 2. The germline gives CDR1 SGHAT, CDR2 FQNNGV. The CDR3 loop reads CASSPQGTEAFF. As DNA, the CDR3 is TGTGCCAGCAGCCCACAGGGGACTGAAGCTTTCTTT. The whole variable domain, filled in from reference TRBV11-2 and TRBJ1-1, reads EAGVAQSPRYKIIEKRQSVAFWCNPISGHATLYWYQQILGQGPKLLIQFQNNGVVDDSQLPKDRFSAERLKGVDSTLKIQPAKLEDSAVYLCASSPQGTEAFFGQGTRLTVV.

The J gene is TRBJ2-1, the V gene TRBV7-9; 8 bases are a match to TRBD2. The CDR3 extends over 16 amino acids. The J segment lost 5 bases and the V segment lost 2 bases, leaving 8 bases of the junction unmatched. The V gene's germline CDR1 is SEHNR and CDR2 FQNEAQ (reference sequence). For the CDR3, the DNA is TGTGCCAGCAGCTTAAGCACCGGGACTAGAAACAATGAGCAGTTCTTC. It specifies CASSLSTGTRNNEQFF.

The CDR3 region is CASRNSGGYTF. In DNA form, the CDR3 reads TGTGCCAGCAGGAACTCCGGTGGCTACACCTTC. The rearrangement uses TRBV6-5 and TRBJ1-2; no clear D. CDR3 length: 11 amino acids. Germline V lookup: CDR1 MNHEY, CDR2 SVGAGI. Trimming took off 6 bases at V and 7 bases at J, with 9 bases between the two ends.

The V call is TRBV19, the J call TRBJ2-5; possibly TRBD1 for D (5 bases). Germline values: CDR1 LNHDA, CDR2 SQIVND (reference sequence). This CDR3 is 14 amino acids long. V was trimmed by 3 bases and J by 3 bases, leaving 11 bases between them. This CDR3 is CASSMWGREETQYF. DNA for the CDR3: TGTGCCAGTAGTATGTGGGGCAGGGAAGAGACCCAGTACTTC. Complete variable domain (other parts from reference TRBV19 and TRBJ2-5): DGGITQSPKYLFRKEGQNVTLSCEQNLNHDAMYWYRQDPGQGLRLIYYSQIVNDFQKGDIAEGYSVSREKKESFPLTVTSAQKNPTAFYLCASSMWGREETQYFGPGTRLLVL.

Here the CDR3 reads CASSQADTFYEQYF. The CDR3 DNA sequence: TGCGCCAGCAGCCAAGCGGACACTTTCTACGAGCAGTACTTC. The J gene is TRBJ2-7, the V gene TRBV4-1; tentatively, D is TRBD1 (5 bases). CDR3 length: 14 residues. Germline values: CDR1 MGHRA, CDR2 YSYEKL. Trimming shortened V by 1 base and J by 3 bases, and 10 bases separated the two germline ends.

The rearrangement joins TRBV19 to TRBJ2-7; 7 nucleotides line up with TRBD2. Germline lookup yields CDR1 LNHDA and CDR2 SQIVND (reference sequence). V shed 5 bases, J shed 4 bases, and the junction held 5 bases outside the gene matches. The length of the CDR3 is 13 residues. Here the CDR3 DNA reads TGTGCCAGTAGTTGGGACTACCTTTACGAGCAGTACTTC. Protein sequence: CASSWDYLYEQYF.

The rearrangement joins TRBV15 to TRBJ1-6; D unresolved. The CDR3 contains 18 residues. The V end lost 4 bases, the J end lost 0 bases, and 16 bases lay between the germline ends. CDR1 is LNHNV, CDR2 YYDKDF, per germline (reference sequence). The CDR3 DNA is TGTGCCACCAGCATCGACGACCCTACGAGCTCCTATAATTCACCCCTCCACTTT. This translates into CATSIDDPTSSYNSPLHF.

The chain combines TRBV2 with TRBJ1-2; D not resolved. Germline values: CDR1 SNHLY, CDR2 FYNNEI. The ends were cut back, 7 bases at V and 7 bases at J, with 16 bases in the middle. The CDR3 runs to 13 residues. In nucleotides, the CDR3 is TGTGCCAGCACTTCGGCCCCCGCTATTGGCTACACCTTC. Residues: CASTSAPAIGYTF. The full variable domain, rest sourced from reference TRBV2 and TRBJ1-2, is EPEVTQTPSHQVTQMGQEVILRCVPISNHLYFYWYRQILGQKVEFLVSFYNNEISEKSEIFDDQFSVERPDGSNFTLKIRSTKLEDSAMYFCASTSAPAIGYTFGSGTRLTVV.

V usage is TRBV19 and J usage is TRBJ1-2, with D unresolved. In germline, CDR1 is LNHDA, CDR2 SQIVND (reference sequence). Trimming stripped 3 bases from V and 1 base from J, with 12 bases between. The CDR3 extends over 15 amino acids. CDR3 loop: CASSIRGPINYGYTF. CDR3 bases: TGTGCCAGTAGTATCCGGGGTCCCATTAACTATGGCTACACCTTC.

This chain uses TRBV27 with TRBJ2-7; tentative D call: TRBD2 (6 bases). Germline V gene data show CDR1 as MNHEY and CDR2 as SMNVEV (reference sequence). The V end was cut by 2 bases, the J end by 3 bases, with 17 bases between. The CDR3 length is 16 residues. The CDR3 region has the DNA TGTGCCAGCAGTTTAAGTCGGTGGGCTAGCGACTACGAGCAGTACTTC. Translating it yields CASSLSRWASDYEQYF.

This clone was found a few times. The chain is built from TRBV28 and TRBJ2-1; TRBD2 agrees at 7 bases. The germline CDR1 and CDR2 sequences are MDHEN and SYDVKM. The CDR3 contains 15 residues. V shed 7 bases, J shed 5 bases, and the junction held 11 bases outside the gene matches. Written as DNA, the CDR3 is TGTGCCAGCACCTCTCCGAGCGGGATAAACAATGAGCAGTTCTTC. Protein: CASTSPSGINNEQFF.

This sequence joins TRBV9 and TRBJ1-6; D not certain. The CDR3 contains 15 residues. The V gene lost 0 bases and the J gene lost 10 bases, with 14 bases spanning the gap. CDR1 SGDLS and CDR2 YYNGEE come from the germline V gene. The chain's CDR3 is CASSVAPGPASPLHF. The CDR3 DNA sequence: TGTGCCAGCAGCGTAGCGCCGGGTCCGGCATCACCCCTCCACTTT. Full variable domain (rest looked up from reference TRBV9 and TRBJ1-6): DSGVTQTPKHLITATGQRVTLRCSPRSGDLSVYWYQQSLDQGLQFLIQYYNGEERAKGNILERFSAQQFPDLHSELNLSSLELGDSALYFCASSVAPGPASPLHFGNGTRLTVT.

The chain uses TRBV6-1 and TRBJ1-4; no clear D. Trimming took off 0 bases at V and 5 bases at J, with 16 bases between the two ends. The germline V gene has CDR1 MNHNS and CDR2 SASEGT. CDR3 length: 17 residues. The DNA for the CDR3 is TGTGCCAGCAGTGAAGCGTTGGTTGTAGGCCGGAATGAAAAACTGTTTTTT. This translates into CASSEALVVGRNEKLFF.

The V gene is TRBV5-3, the J gene TRBJ1-5; a possible D gene is TRBD1 (5 bases). TRBV5-3 has ORF status, its function being uncertain. V was trimmed by 7 bases and J by 3 bases, leaving 20 bases between them. CDR3 length: 16 amino acids. CDR3 protein: CARLYGTEPNNQPQHF. The CDR3 DNA is TGTGCCAGACTGTATGGGACGGAGCCCAACAATCAGCCCCAGCATTTT.

V gene TRBV5-8 combines with J gene TRBJ2-7, with D perhaps matching TRBD2 (6 bases). The V end lost 4 bases, the J end lost 3 bases, and 14 bases lay between the germline ends. From germline, CDR1 is SGHTS and CDR2 YDEGEE. The length of the CDR3 is 14 residues. CDR3 nucleotide sequence: TGTGCCAGCAGCCCGGGACTGGGAGTCTACGAGCAGTACTTC. Encoded protein: CASSPGLGVYEQYF.

The chain has TRBV19 and TRBJ1-1; D remains ambiguous. Germline V gene data show CDR1 as LNHDA and CDR2 as SQIVND (reference sequence). This CDR3 contains 14 residues. Trimming pared 3 bases from V and 0 bases from J, leaving 8 bases between. The CDR3: CASSIGVLNTEAFF. The CDR3 region has the DNA TGTGCCAGTAGTATTGGGGTTTTGAACACTGAAGCTTTCTTT.